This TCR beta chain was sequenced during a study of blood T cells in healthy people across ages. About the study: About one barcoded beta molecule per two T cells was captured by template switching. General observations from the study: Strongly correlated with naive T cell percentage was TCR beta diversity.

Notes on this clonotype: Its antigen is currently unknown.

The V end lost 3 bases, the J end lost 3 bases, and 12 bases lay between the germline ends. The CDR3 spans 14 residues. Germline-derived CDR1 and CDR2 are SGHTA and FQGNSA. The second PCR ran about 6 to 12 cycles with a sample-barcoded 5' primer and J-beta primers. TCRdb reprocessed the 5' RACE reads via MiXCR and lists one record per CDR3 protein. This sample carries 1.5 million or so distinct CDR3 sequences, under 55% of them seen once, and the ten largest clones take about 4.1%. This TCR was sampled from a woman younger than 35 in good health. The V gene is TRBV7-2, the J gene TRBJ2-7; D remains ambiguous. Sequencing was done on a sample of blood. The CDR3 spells CASSLISLGYEQYF. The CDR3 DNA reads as TGTGCCAGCAGCTTGATTTCCTTGGGCTACGAGCAGTACTTC.